The rows below give T cell receptor beta chains drawn from one sample of a study of sequential checkpoint blockade in melanoma. Some clones are missing from TCRdb's copy, which holds only in-frame ones; the method was immunoSEQ multiplex PCR. Of 6,000 to 9,500 clones listed, over 25% were seen once; the top ten hold 5% to 6.5%. Sequences were derived from tumor tissue (inferred from file names), sampled from a patient given nivolumab and ipilimumab in sequence. The source of these receptors is a human donor with melanoma. Both conserved end residues are part of each CDR3. A D gene is named only where the DNA matches it firmly. Part of the rows lack a size; the others show once, few, many or a class for expanded clones.

>.|TRBV19|.|TRBJ2-1
TGTGCCAGTAGTATTGGGAGGGGGCAGTACAATGAGCAGTTCTTC
CASSIGRGQYNEQFF
>few|TRBV9|.|TRBJ2-2
TGTGCCAGCAGCGTAGGGGTGGGCCTCCTCACCGGGGAGCTGTTTTTT
CASSVGVGLLTGELFF
>few|TRBV6-8|TRBD1|TRBJ1-2
TGTGCCAGCACTCTAACAGGGGGCTTTCAAGGCTACACCTTC
CASTLTGGFQGYTF
>.|TRBV11-3|TRBD2|TRBJ2-2
TGTGCCAGCCAACCACTAGCGGTAAACACCGGGGAGCTGTTTTTT
CASQPLAVNTGELFF
>.|TRBV29-1|.|TRBJ1-5
TGCAGCGTTTTAGTCGGAGGGTCGGGCAATCAGCCCCAGCATTTT
CSVLVGGSGNQPQHF
>.|TRBV29-1|.|TRBJ2-1
TGCAGCGTTGCGCACACCCAGAGTAATGAGCAGTTCTTC
CSVAHTQSNEQFF
>few|TRBV14|.|TRBJ2-7
TGTGCCAGCAGCCAGATCCGGGACTCCCCAGGCGAGCAGTACTTC
CASSQIRDSPGEQYF
>.|TRBV19|TRBD2|TRBJ2-1
TGTGCCAGTAGACCTCAGGCGGGGGGGCCGATAATAAATGAGCAGTTCTTC
CASRPQAGGPIINEQFF
>few|TRBV9|.|TRBJ2-2
TGTGCCAGCAGTGCGATGGGGGCCGGGGAGCTGTTTTTT
CASSAMGAGELFF
>large|TRBV30|.|TRBJ2-2
TGTGCCTGGAGCTGGGGTACCGCCGGGGAGCTGTTTTTT
CAWSWGTAGELFF